Below, 13 T cell receptor beta chains from the same sample are listed, as sequenced in a study of vaccination and CD4 T cells after COVID-19. Described treatment: 10-day PBMC culture with coronavirus spike peptide pools or control peptides (ViraFEST assay). Sequence data for DNA of cultured CD4+ T cells were generated by the Oncomine TCR Beta short-read assay. TCRdb reanalysed the PCR reads using MiXCR and keeps one entry per CDR3 protein. In the table there are about 20,000 distinct CDR3 sequences, about 68% of which are singletons. These receptors are not linked to any known antigen. The specimen was CD4+ T cells from blood, cultured in vitro. The source is a human donor who had recovered from COVID-19.

The chain links TRBV19 to TRBJ2-7; 8 nucleotides align to TRBD1. Germline V gene sequence: CDR1 LNHDA, CDR2 SQIVND (reference sequence). Unmatched junction bases numbered 10, after V lost 3 bases and J lost 6 bases. This CDR3 is built from 15 residues. The CDR3, as DNA: TGTGCCAGTAGTATCCCAGGGGGCACGGGGCTCGAGCAGTACTTC. As protein: CASSIPGGTGLEQYF.

This chain joins TRBV20-1 and TRBJ1-1; D may be TRBD1 (6 bases). Trimming shortened V by 3 bases and J by 1 base, and 15 bases separated the two germline ends. Germline V gene data show CDR1 as DFQATT and CDR2 as SNEGSKA (reference sequence). The CDR3 totals 15 residues. CDR3 nucleotide sequence: TGCAGTGCTAGTGAAGCAGGGGCAAGGAACACTGAAGCTTTCTTT. Translating it yields CSASEAGARNTEAFF.

This chain connects TRBV5-1 to TRBJ1-6; TRBD1 is a possible D gene (5 bases). The CDR3 runs 16 residues. Germline values: CDR1 SGHRS, CDR2 YFSETQ. V was shortened by 3 bases and J by 7 bases, with 17 bases between the two germline ends. CDR3 region: CASSWTGPSENSPLHF. The CDR3 DNA reads TGCGCCAGCAGCTGGACGGGACCGTCAGAGAATTCACCCCTCCACTTT.

The table lists this clonotype with a few counts. The chain uses TRBV6-1 and TRBJ1-3; TRBD1 agrees at 10 bases. The CDR3 sequence is 15 residues long. CDR1 and CDR2 (germline): MNHNS, SASEGT. J gave up 6 bases and V 3 bases, and 5 bases lay outside the gene matches. The chain's CDR3 is CASSDPTGGLNTIYF. CDR3 DNA sequence: TGTGCCAGCAGTGATCCGACAGGGGGCTTAAACACCATATATTTT.

This chain joins TRBV20-1 and TRBJ1-2; D gene ambiguous. CDR3 size: 11 residues. Trimming shortened V by 6 bases and J by 8 bases, and 13 bases separated the two germline ends. Per germline, CDR1 DFQATT and CDR2 SNEGSKA (reference sequence). The CDR3 DNA reads TGCAGTGCCGCAAGCCCAGCGGGCTACACCTTC. Translated, it gives CSAASPAGYTF.

The chain carries TRBV29-1 and TRBJ2-3, with 11 nucleotides matching TRBD2. Germline CDR1 and CDR2: SQVTM and ANQGSEA. With V trimmed by 3 bases and J by 0 bases, 5 bases remained unmatched. The length of the CDR3 is 16 residues. The CDR3 sequence is CSVDTSGGGSTDTQYF. The CDR3 nucleotides are TGCAGCGTTGATACTAGCGGGGGAGGCAGCACAGATACGCAGTATTTT.

This chain connects TRBV29-1 to TRBJ2-5; D not certain. The CDR3 runs 11 residues. The V gene lost 1 base and the J gene lost 4 bases, with 4 bases spanning the gap. Germline-derived CDR1 and CDR2 are SQVTM and ANQGSEA. The CDR3 region is CSVEGPETQYF. The CDR3 DNA reads as TGCAGCGTTGAAGGACCAGAGACCCAGTACTTC.

The gene calls are TRBV19 and TRBJ1-5, with 7 bases matching TRBD1. This CDR3 contains 16 residues. After removal of 3 bases from V and 9 bases from J, the junction contained 14 bases not matched to a gene. The V gene's germline CDR1 is LNHDA and CDR2 SQIVND (reference sequence). The CDR3 loop is CASSIPQGGSSGPQHF. CDR3 DNA sequence: TGTGCCAGTAGTATTCCCCAGGGGGGGAGCTCTGGGCCCCAGCATTTT.

This chain uses TRBV7-2 with TRBJ2-7; 12 bases match TRBD2. Germline loops: CDR1 SGHTA, CDR2 FQGNSA. V lost 5 bases, J lost 2 bases, and 4 bases stayed unmatched. The CDR3 has 15 amino acids. CDR3 sequence (DNA): TGTGCCAGCAGCGCGCGGACTAGCGGGACCTACGAGCAGTACTTC. It is translated as CASSARTSGTYEQYF.

This sequence joins TRBV6-5 and TRBJ1-1; maybe TRBD1 (6 bases). Germline CDR1 MNHEY, CDR2 SVGAGI. CDR3 length: 12 residues. With 0 bases removed from V and 12 bases from J, the gap between germline ends came to 11 bases. The CDR3 DNA reads TGTGCCAGCAGTTACTCGGGAGGGGGTACTTTCTTT. Amino acids: CASSYSGGGTFF.

V gene TRBV15 combines with J gene TRBJ2-3; possible D gene TRBD1, 7 bases. V was cut by 8 bases and J by 2 bases, with 14 bases left in between. The CDR3 sequence is 14 residues long. CDR1 LNHNV and CDR2 YYDKDF come from the germline V gene (reference sequence). The CDR3 loop reads CATREQGVTDTQYF. The CDR3 DNA reads as TGTGCCACCCGGGAGCAGGGGGTCACAGATACGCAGTATTTT. Looking up the rest from reference TRBV15 and TRBJ2-3 gives the full variable domain: DAMVIQNPRYQVTQFGKPVTLSCSQTLNHNVMYWYQQKSSQAPKLLFHYYDKDFNNEADTPDNFQSRRPNTSFCFLDIRSPGLGDTAMYLCATREQGVTDTQYFGPGTRLTVL.

The gene calls are TRBV7-2 and TRBJ1-2; D is uncertain. V shed 3 bases and J shed 0 bases, with 8 bases lying between them. The CDR3 totals 14 residues. CDR1 SGHTA and CDR2 FQGNSA come from the germline V gene. This chain's CDR3 is CASSLATANYGYTF. In DNA, the CDR3 is TGTGCCAGCAGCTTGGCGACCGCTAACTATGGCTACACCTTC. Based on the CDR3 plus reference TRBV7-2 and TRBJ1-2, the full variable domain is GAGVSQSPSNKVTEKGKDVELRCDPISGHTALYWYRQSLGQGLEFLIYFQGNSAPDKSGLPSDRFSAERTGGSVSTLTIQRTQQEDSAVYLCASSLATANYGYTFGSGTRLTVV.

This clonotype was counted between two and nine times. The chain carries TRBV20-1 and TRBJ2-7, with 9 bases that match TRBD1. This CDR3 has 15 amino acids. The V gene's germline CDR1 is DFQATT and CDR2 SNEGSKA (reference sequence). The ends lost 2 bases at V and 5 bases at J; junction bases unmatched: 10. DNA of the CDR3: TGCAGTGCTAGATCTACAGGGGGCGCAGGTGACGAGCAGTACTTC. Translation gives CSARSTGGAGDEQYF.